This passage covers 28 T cell receptor beta chains from one sample sequenced in a study of T cell responses to AZD1222 COVID-19 vaccine. Libraries were prepared by immunoSEQ multiplex PCR; TCRdb keeps only in-frame clonotypes and omits some of them. The data show around 180,000 clones, 85% to 95% seen once. The material sequenced was peripheral blood, taken on day 0 of AZD1222 vaccination. The origin of the receptors is an adult in good health.

J is TRBJ2-5 and V is TRBV5-1; weak D call: TRBD1 (6 bases). The CDR3 is 14 residues long. Trimming cost V 0 bases and J 1 base, with 7 bases left between them. The germline V gene has CDR1 SGHRS and CDR2 YFSETQ. The CDR3 sequence is CASSLEQGQETQYF. DNA for the CDR3: TGCGCCAGCAGCTTGGAACAGGGCCAAGAGACCCAGTACTTC.

In its sample, this clone was seen once. V is TRBV27 and J is TRBJ2-7; the D gene is possibly TRBD2 (5 bases). V was pared by 2 bases and J by 1 base, with 15 bases between. The CDR3 totals 16 residues. Germline assignment: CDR1 MNHEY and CDR2 SMNVEV (reference sequence). CDR3 DNA sequence: TGTGCCAGCAGTTTAATTGGAGGCCTTTTATCCTACGAGCAGTACTTC. Residues: CASSLIGGLLSYEQYF.

This clone came up once. Written as DNA, the CDR3 is TGTGCCAGCAGCGATGGGCTGGGTTACTCTGGAAACACCATATATTTT. This sequence encodes CASSDGLGYSGNTIYF. The chain combines TRBV7-9 with TRBJ1-3; D ambiguous. The CDR3 is made up of 16 amino acids. In germline, CDR1 is SEHNR, CDR2 FQNEAQ (reference sequence). V was cut by 5 bases and J by 0 bases, with 14 bases left in between. The entire variable domain, with the rest obtained from reference TRBV7-9 and TRBJ1-3, is as follows: DTGVSQNPRHKITKRGQNVTFRCDPISEHNRLYWYRQTLGQGPEFLTYFQNEAQLEKSRLLSDRFSAERPKGSFSTLEIQRTEQGDSAMYLCASSDGLGYSGNTIYFGEGSWLTVV.

The chain couples TRBV4-1 to TRBJ1-2; no reliable D call. Germline V gene sequence: CDR1 MGHRA, CDR2 YSYEKL. The CDR3 consists of 18 residues. Trimming took 0 bases from V and 6 from J, leaving 23 bases between them. In nucleotides, the CDR3 is TGCGCCAGCAGCCAAGATTCAGGCACCCGCGTGATCTTGGATGGCTACACCTTC. Residues: CASSQDSGTRVILDGYTF.

The chain has TRBV5-6 and TRBJ2-7, with 7 positions matching TRBD1. Germline lookup yields CDR1 SGHDT and CDR2 YYEEEE. Unmatched junction bases numbered 6, after V lost 2 bases and J lost 1 base. The CDR3 consists of 15 residues. The CDR3 sequence is CASSLSGQASYEQYV. The CDR3 nucleotides are TGTGCCAGCAGCTTAAGCGGACAGGCGTCCTACGAGCAGTACGTC.

CDR3 bases: TGTGCCAGTGATCTGAGCCGAGAAGCTTTCTTT. This codes for CASDLSREAFF. This chain joins TRBV13 and TRBJ1-1; D call uncertain. V lost 9 bases, J lost 8 bases, and 13 bases lay in between. From germline, CDR1 is PRHDT and CDR2 FYEKMQ (reference sequence). The CDR3 consists of 11 residues.

The rearrangement uses TRBV4-1 and TRBJ1-2; 7 nucleotides align to TRBD1. CDR3 length equals 21 residues. V shed 0 bases, J shed 0 bases, and the junction held 19 bases outside the gene matches. The V gene's germline CDR1 is MGHRA and CDR2 YSYEKL. CDR3 DNA: TGCGCCAGCAGCCAAGAAAAAGGAGGGGCAGGGGGATCGTGGGCTAACTATGGCTACACCTTC. Translation gives CASSQEKGGAGGSWANYGYTF.

In this sample, this clone turned up many times. J is TRBJ2-1 and V is TRBV24-1; 7 bases map to TRBD1. CDR1 and CDR2 (germline): KGHDR, SFDVKD. J gave up 13 bases and V 4 bases, and 6 bases lay outside the gene matches. There are 12 residues in the CDR3. The CDR3: CATSETGTAQFF. The CDR3, as DNA: TGTGCCACCAGTGAAACCGGGACAGCCCAGTTCTTC.

The V and J genes are TRBV4-2 and TRBJ1-2; D is perhaps TRBD1 (6 bases). The germline CDR1 and CDR2 sequences are LGHNA and YNFKEQ. V was trimmed by 4 bases and J by 6 bases, leaving 12 bases between them. CDR3 length: 13 amino acids. The CDR3 DNA reads as TGTGCCAGCAGCCCACCGGACAGCGATGGCTACACCTTC. Its protein product is CASSPPDSDGYTF.

This clone was picked up one time. V and J are TRBV19 and TRBJ1-2; TRBD1 matches 7 bases. The trim removed 10 bases at V and 7 bases at J, leaving 15 bases unmatched. CDR3 length equals 14 residues. Germline loops: CDR1 LNHDA, CDR2 SQIVND (reference sequence). For the CDR3, the DNA is TGTGCCACGTATTGGACAGGCACTTCGAGTGGCTACACCTTC. Translated: CATYWTGTSSGYTF.

This clone was recorded only once. This chain uses TRBV4-2 with TRBJ1-2, with D hard to call. Germline lookup yields CDR1 LGHNA and CDR2 YNFKEQ. V gave up 0 bases and J gave up 6 bases, with 8 bases separating them. The CDR3 has 13 amino acids. CDR3 protein: CASSQDLVHGYTF. The CDR3 DNA reads TGTGCCAGCAGCCAAGATTTAGTGCATGGCTACACCTTC.

This chain links TRBV5-4 with TRBJ2-7; TRBD1 agrees at 7 bases. Trimming removed 4 bases from V and 2 bases from J; junction bases left unmatched: 3. Germline CDR1 and CDR2: SGHNT and YYREEE (reference sequence). The CDR3 runs to 13 residues. The CDR3 loop reads CASSPQGPYEQYF. The DNA for the CDR3 is TGTGCCAGCAGCCCACAGGGGCCCTACGAGCAGTACTTC.

The gene calls are TRBV5-6 and TRBJ1-1, with D tentatively TRBD1 (6 bases). The CDR3 covers 15 residues. Germline assignment: CDR1 SGHDT and CDR2 YYEEEE. V was cut by 3 bases and J by 1 base, with 13 bases left in between. The CDR3 nucleotides are TGTGCCAGCAGCTGGGACACCCCTACGAACACTGAAGCTTTCTTT. Amino acid sequence: CASSWDTPTNTEAFF.

V and J are TRBV9 and TRBJ2-5; the match to TRBD2 covers 14 bases. Germline CDR1 is SGDLS and CDR2 is YYNGEE. The J segment lost 4 bases and the V segment lost 4 bases, leaving 6 bases of the junction unmatched. The CDR3 has 16 residues. The CDR3 loop is CASSPGGLAGVETQYF. The CDR3 DNA reads TGTGCCAGCAGCCCCGGGGGACTAGCGGGAGTAGAGACCCAGTACTTC.

The chain joins TRBV9 to TRBJ1-1; D remains ambiguous. V was trimmed by 4 bases and J by 1 base, leaving 17 bases between them. CDR3 length: 16 residues. Germline CDR1 reads SGDLS; CDR2 reads YYNGEE. CDR3 sequence (DNA): TGTGCCAGCAGCCCCCTCCCCAGCTTTCGGAACACTGAAGCTTTCTTT. This codes for CASSPLPSFRNTEAFF.

The chain is built from TRBV18 and TRBJ1-2; 10 bases line up with TRBD1. This CDR3 is built from 14 residues. Germline V gene data show CDR1 as KGHSH and CDR2 as LQKENI. The junction had 4 bases not matched to a gene; V was cut back by 6 bases and J by 3 bases. CDR3 in DNA: TGTGCCAGCTCCTCCGGGACAGGGGACTATGGCTACACCTTC. As protein: CASSSGTGDYGYTF.

The rearrangement links TRBV19 to TRBJ2-3; D is undetermined. This CDR3 has 15 amino acids. V was trimmed by 3 bases and J by 0 bases, leaving 10 bases between them. Germline V CDR1 and CDR2: LNHDA, SQIVND (reference sequence). The CDR3 DNA reads TGTGCCAGTAGTATGGGTGGTACTAGCACAGATACGCAGTATTTT. Residues: CASSMGGTSTDTQYF.

The CDR3 is CASSGREAEAFF. In nucleotides, the CDR3 is TGTGCCAGCAGCGGGAGGGAAGCGGAAGCTTTCTTT. The genes are TRBV28 and TRBJ1-1, with D unclear. The CDR3 runs 12 residues. Germline values: CDR1 MDHEN, CDR2 SYDVKM. V lost 6 bases and J lost 8, with 13 bases in between.

V gene TRBV15 combines with J gene TRBJ1-1, with 7 bases identical to TRBD1. This CDR3 is built from 12 residues. Germline V CDR1 and CDR2: LNHNV, YYDKDF (reference sequence). The junction had 2 bases not matched to a gene; V was cut back by 2 bases and J by 8 bases. This CDR3 is CATSRRDSEAFF. The CDR3 nucleotides are TGTGCCACCAGCAGAAGGGACAGCGAAGCTTTCTTT.

The genes are TRBV4-1 and TRBJ2-3; TRBD2 matches 9 bases. V trimming: 1 base; J trimming: 5 bases; junction bases outside the gene matches: 4. The CDR3 spans 15 residues. Germline lookup yields CDR1 MGHRA and CDR2 YSYEKL. The CDR3 sequence: CASSQALAGLDTQYF. The CDR3 DNA is TGCGCCAGCAGCCAAGCCCTAGCGGGACTAGATACGCAGTATTTT.

J is TRBJ1-6 and V is TRBV11-3; no definite D call. CDR3 length: 13 amino acids. Germline lookup yields CDR1 SGHNT and CDR2 YENEEA. The V end lost 1 base, the J end lost 10 bases, and 8 bases lay between the germline ends. The CDR3 DNA reads TGTGCCAGCAGCTTAGGTGTGGGGTCACCCCTCCACTTT. This encodes CASSLGVGSPLHF.

The chain links TRBV7-8 to TRBJ1-1; no definite D call. The V and J ends lost 1 base and 3 bases respectively, with 12 bases between them. From germline, CDR1 is SGHVS and CDR2 FQNEAQ. The CDR3 consists of 15 residues. The CDR3 is CASSLEFGRHTEAFF. In nucleotides, the CDR3 is TGTGCCAGCAGCTTAGAGTTCGGCAGACACACTGAAGCTTTCTTT.

J is TRBJ1-2 and V is TRBV5-4, with 8 bases matching TRBD1. This CDR3 contains 15 residues. Germline CDR1 reads SGHNT; CDR2 reads YYREEE (reference sequence). With 0 bases clipped from V and 4 bases from J, the junction kept 5 bases outside the gene matches. The chain's CDR3 is CASSLGDRLIYGYTF. CDR3 in DNA: TGTGCCAGCAGCTTGGGGGACAGGCTTATCTATGGCTACACCTTC. Variable domain in full (rest from reference TRBV5-4 and TRBJ1-2): ETGVTQSPTHLIKTRGQQVTLRCSSQSGHNTVSWYQQALGQGPQFIFQYYREEENGRGNFPPRFSGLQFPNYSSELNVNALELDDSALYLCASSLGDRLIYGYTFGSGTRLTVV.

A note on this clone: This CDR3 is also generated by other DNA sequences in the sample. The V gene is TRBV18, the J gene TRBJ1-2; TRBD1 might be the D (5 bases). Germline CDR1 KGHSH, CDR2 LQKENI. The CDR3 is 13 residues long. V was pared by 6 bases and J by 4 bases, with 12 bases between. The DNA of the CDR3 is TGTGCCAGCTCGCCGGGGGATGGCTATGGCTACACCTTC. Translating it yields CASSPGDGYGYTF.

This clone was seen only once. The rearrangement joins TRBV2 to TRBJ1-4, with D maybe TRBD1 (6 bases). This CDR3 has 16 amino acids. Germline V gene lookup returns CDR1 SNHLY and CDR2 FYNNEI. V lost 7 bases, J lost 3 bases, and 18 bases lay in between. CDR3 in amino acids: CASTLGQQRANEKLFF. Here the CDR3 DNA reads TGTGCCAGCACCCTCGGACAGCAACGGGCTAATGAAAAACTGTTTTTT.

The chain couples TRBV4-1 to TRBJ2-7; 7 bases line up with TRBD2. V gave up 1 base and J gave up 0 bases; unmatched junction bases: 3. CDR3 length: 15 residues. Germline loops: CDR1 MGHRA, CDR2 YSYEKL. As DNA, the CDR3 is TGCGCCAGCAGCCAAGGGCTAGCGGCCTCCTACGAGCAGTACTTC. Translated: CASSQGLAASYEQYF.

The rearrangement links TRBV11-2 to TRBJ1-2; TRBD1 matches at 8 bases. The length of the CDR3 is 16 residues. The J segment lost 4 bases and the V segment lost 5 bases, leaving 12 bases of the junction unmatched. Germline V gene lookup returns CDR1 SGHAT and CDR2 FQNNGV. The CDR3 sequence is CASSQQGQDRVYGYTF. CDR3 nucleotides: TGTGCCAGCAGCCAACAGGGACAGGACCGGGTCTATGGCTACACCTTC.

The rearrangement links TRBV5-4 to TRBJ2-1, with 9 nucleotides matching TRBD2. The CDR3 is 16 amino acids. Germline trimming cut 4 bases from V and 7 bases from J; bases unmatched to any gene: 12. CDR1 and CDR2 (germline): SGHNT, YYREEE (reference sequence). CDR3 amino acids: CASSPGGSGRLNEQFF. The CDR3 DNA is TGTGCCAGCAGCCCCGGCGGTAGCGGGAGACTGAATGAGCAGTTCTTC.